Listed below are T cell receptor beta chains from one sample, sequenced in a study of cytomegalovirus exposure and HLA in healthy donors. The assay was immunoSEQ multiplex PCR, and TCRdb's table has in-frame clones only and misses some. The sample has about 95,000 clones, about 76% seen once. Sequences were obtained from PBMCs. All receptors derive from a woman aged 40 to 50 in good health and CMV-seronegative. The CDR3 runs from the conserved cysteine through the conserved F or W. Each record gives: clone size, CDR3 length, D gene, J gene, V gene, CDR3 DNA, CDR3 protein. The D gene is left open where the match is weak. Size tells how often a clone was seen (once, few, many) or the class of an expanded clone, and some rows leave it out.

size: -
length: 15
D: TRBD1
J: TRBJ2-7
V: TRBV28
DNA: TGTGCCAGCAGTACTCTACTTACAGGGGGCGGCGAGCAGTACTTC
CDR3: CASSTLLTGGGEQYF

size: -
length: 14
D: TRBD1
J: TRBJ2-7
V: TRBV29-1
DNA: TGCAGCGTTGAAGAAGGACAGGGGGGCTACGAGCAGTACTTC
CDR3: CSVEEGQGGYEQYF

size: -
length: 14
D: -
J: TRBJ1-5
V: TRBV5-1
DNA: TGCGCCAGCAGCTTACAGGGAGGGGGTCAGCCCCAGCATTTT
CDR3: CASSLQGGGQPQHF

size: -
length: 15
D: -
J: TRBJ1-2
V: TRBV4-2
DNA: TGTGCCAGCAGCCAAGAGTTGGGGCTTAACTATGGCTACACCTTC
CDR3: CASSQELGLNYGYTF

size: -
length: 14
D: -
J: TRBJ2-1
V: TRBV19
DNA: TGTGCCAGTAGTGTGGGGAGCTCCTACAATGAGCAGTTCTTC
CDR3: CASSVGSSYNEQFF

size: -
length: 12
D: -
J: TRBJ2-7
V: TRBV13
DNA: TGTGCCAGCAGCTATAGCTCCTACGAGCAGTACTTC
CDR3: CASSYSSYEQYF

size: -
length: 16
D: TRBD1
J: TRBJ2-2
V: TRBV7-2
DNA: TGTGCCAGCAGCTCCCCGGACAGGGGGCCTACCGGGGAGCTGTTTTTT
CDR3: CASSSPDRGPTGELFF

size: few
length: 14
D: -
J: TRBJ1-4
V: TRBV13
DNA: TGTGCCAGCAGCCGACCCAGGGAAAGCGAAAAACTGTTTTTT
CDR3: CASSRPRESEKLFF

size: few
length: 15
D: TRBD2
J: TRBJ2-2
V: TRBV7-2
DNA: TGTGCCAGCAGCTTATCGCGGGGGGCTGCCGGGGAGCTGTTTTTT
CDR3: CASSLSRGAAGELFF

size: -
length: 14
D: TRBD2
J: TRBJ2-1
V: TRBV6-5
DNA: TGTGCCAGCAGCCCCGGACTAGCTGAGAATGAGCAGTTCTTC
CDR3: CASSPGLAENEQFF

size: -
length: 12
D: -
J: TRBJ1-5
V: TRBV6-5
DNA: TGTGCCAGCAGTTACTCCCGGGGGCCCCAGCATTTT
CDR3: CASSYSRGPQHF

size: few
length: 12
D: -
J: TRBJ1-2
V: TRBV4-2
DNA: TGTGCCAGCAGCCAAGATCGTTATGGCTACACCTTC
CDR3: CASSQDRYGYTF

size: -
length: 16
D: TRBD1
J: TRBJ1-1
V: TRBV4-3
DNA: TGCGCCAGCAGCCAAGCCAACCGACAGGGGGCCACTGAAGCTTTCTTT
CDR3: CASSQANRQGATEAFF

size: -
length: 15
D: -
J: TRBJ1-2
V: TRBV7-2
DNA: TGTGCCAGCAGCTTAGAGGCAGGGGTAACCTATGGCTACACCTTC
CDR3: CASSLEAGVTYGYTF

size: once
length: 17
D: -
J: TRBJ1-2
V: TRBV4-3
DNA: TGCGCCAGCAGCCAAGATTACGCAGGCGGGGCTAACTATGGCTACACCTTC
CDR3: CASSQDYAGGANYGYTF

size: once
length: 16
D: TRBD1
J: TRBJ1-1
V: TRBV5-4
DNA: TGTGCCAGCAGCACGATAGGACAGGGAATGAACACTGAAGCTTTCTTT
CDR3: CASSTIGQGMNTEAFF

size: -
length: 15
D: -
J: TRBJ2-5
V: TRBV19
DNA: TGTGCCAGTAATAATTTAGGGGGGGCCCAAGAGACCCAGTACTTC
CDR3: CASNNLGGAQETQYF

size: -
length: 12
D: TRBD2
J: TRBJ2-1
V: TRBV27
DNA: TGTGCCAGCAGTAATGCGGGAGCTGAGCAGTTCTTC
CDR3: CASSNAGAEQFF

size: -
length: 14
D: -
J: TRBJ1-4
V: TRBV11-2
DNA: TGTGCCAGCAGGAGGGTCGGACCTAATGAAAAACTGTTTTTT
CDR3: CASRRVGPNEKLFF

size: -
length: 15
D: -
J: TRBJ2-2
V: TRBV5-6
DNA: TGTGCCAGCAGGGGGGGGCCAACGAACACCGGGGAGCTGTTTTTT
CDR3: CASRGGPTNTGELFF